These T cell receptor beta chains were read from a single sample in a study of blood T cell repertoires in COVID-19. The repertoire was sequenced with immunoSEQ multiplex PCR; TCRdb's copy has only in-frame clones and lacks some. The data hold 250,000 or so clones, with about 83% observed a single time. The sequencing sample was made of peripheral blood. Every receptor here comes from a woman aged 40 to 50 who had recovered from COVID-19. The CDR3 runs from the conserved cysteine through the conserved F or W. D genes are given only for firm matches. Some rows mark clone size as missing; the rest say once, few, many or name a class of expanded clone.

d_gene: TRBD1
j_gene: TRBJ1-2
v_gene: TRBV2
abundance: .
CDR3nt: TGTGCCAGCACAAACAGGGGTGCTAACTATGGCTACACCTTC
CDR3aa: CASTNRGANYGYTF

d_gene: .
j_gene: TRBJ2-5
v_gene: TRBV5-4
abundance: .
CDR3nt: TGTGCCAGCAGCTTACCAGGGGAAGAGACCCAGTACTTC
CDR3aa: CASSLPGEETQYF

d_gene: .
j_gene: TRBJ2-7
v_gene: TRBV4-1
abundance: .
CDR3nt: TGCGCCAGCAGCCGACCGGGATTCTCCTACGAGCAGTACTTC
CDR3aa: CASSRPGFSYEQYF

d_gene: TRBD1
j_gene: TRBJ2-5
v_gene: TRBV5-1
abundance: .
CDR3nt: TGCGCCAGCAGCTGGGGGGACAGGGACCAAGAGACCCAGTACTTC
CDR3aa: CASSWGDRDQETQYF

d_gene: TRBD1
j_gene: TRBJ1-5
v_gene: TRBV4-1
abundance: .
CDR3nt: TGCGCCAGCAGGACCCAGGGGGTGGGACAGCCCCAGCATTTT
CDR3aa: CASRTQGVGQPQHF

d_gene: .
j_gene: TRBJ2-2
v_gene: TRBV28
abundance: .
CDR3nt: TGTGCCAGCAGGGTTACAGCTTCGAACACCGGGGAGCTGTTTTTT
CDR3aa: CASRVTASNTGELFF

d_gene: TRBD1
j_gene: TRBJ2-1
v_gene: TRBV5-4
abundance: .
CDR3nt: TGTGCCAGCAGCTCCGGGACAGGGGTTTTCTACAATGAGCAGTTCTTC
CDR3aa: CASSSGTGVFYNEQFF

d_gene: .
j_gene: TRBJ2-1
v_gene: TRBV2
abundance: .
CDR3nt: TGTGCCAGCAGTGAAGCGTGGGGGGCCTACAATGAGCAGTTCTTC
CDR3aa: CASSEAWGAYNEQFF

d_gene: TRBD1
j_gene: TRBJ1-4
v_gene: TRBV7-2
abundance: .
CDR3nt: TGTGCCAGCACCTTACAGGGGTGGGCTGAAAAACTGTTTTTT
CDR3aa: CASTLQGWAEKLFF

d_gene: .
j_gene: TRBJ1-1
v_gene: TRBV18
abundance: .
CDR3nt: TGTGCCAGCTCACCCCTGGGGCCGAACACTGAAGCTTTCTTT
CDR3aa: CASSPLGPNTEAFF

d_gene: TRBD1
j_gene: TRBJ1-2
v_gene: TRBV19
abundance: .
CDR3nt: TGTGCCAGTAGTGAAGGGACAGGGGGCGACTATGGCTACACCTTC
CDR3aa: CASSEGTGGDYGYTF

d_gene: .
j_gene: TRBJ2-6
v_gene: TRBV5-4
abundance: .
CDR3nt: TGTGCCAGCAGCTTGAGGCAGGCTGGGGCCAACGTCCTGACTTTC
CDR3aa: CASSLRQAGANVLTF

d_gene: .
j_gene: TRBJ2-7
v_gene: TRBV5-1
abundance: .
CDR3nt: TGCGCCAGCAGCTTGGGGGCGGGGACAGCCACCTACGAGCAGTACTTC
CDR3aa: CASSLGAGTATYEQYF

d_gene: .
j_gene: TRBJ1-6
v_gene: TRBV15
abundance: .
CDR3nt: TGTGCCACCAGCAGAGATCTAGTGGGTAGATCACCCCTCCACTTT
CDR3aa: CATSRDLVGRSPLHF

d_gene: .
j_gene: TRBJ1-3
v_gene: TRBV7-2
abundance: .
CDR3nt: TGTGCCAGCAGCTTACCGAGCGTCGGGGTTAACACCATATATTTT
CDR3aa: CASSLPSVGVNTIYF

d_gene: TRBD2
j_gene: TRBJ2-5
v_gene: TRBV5-5
abundance: .
CDR3nt: TGTGCCAGCAGCTTGGGGACTAGCGGGGGGGCCGTCTTACAGACCCAGTACTTC
CDR3aa: CASSLGTSGGAVLQTQYF

d_gene: TRBD1
j_gene: TRBJ1-2
v_gene: TRBV6-5
abundance: few
CDR3nt: TGTGCCAGCAGTCTTGGGACAGAAGGGTATGGCTACACCTTC
CDR3aa: CASSLGTEGYGYTF

d_gene: .
j_gene: TRBJ2-3
v_gene: TRBV5-1
abundance: .
CDR3nt: TGCGCCAGCAGCTTACCCGCCGGGGAAGTGGGTGCAGATACGCAGTATTTT
CDR3aa: CASSLPAGEVGADTQYF

d_gene: .
j_gene: TRBJ2-1
v_gene: TRBV3-1/TRBV3-2
abundance: .
CDR3nt: TGTGCCAGCAGCCAAGGCAGAGGCAATGAGCAGTTCTTC
CDR3aa: CASSQGRGNEQFF

d_gene: TRBD1
j_gene: TRBJ1-2
v_gene: TRBV3-1/TRBV3-2
abundance: .
CDR3nt: TGTGCCAGCAGCCAAATGGGACAGACCTATTATGGCTACACCTTC
CDR3aa: CASSQMGQTYYGYTF

d_gene: .
j_gene: TRBJ2-5
v_gene: TRBV5-6
abundance: .
CDR3nt: TGTGCCAGCAGCGCCCGACACCGCCAAGAGACCCAGTACTTC
CDR3aa: CASSARHRQETQYF

d_gene: .
j_gene: TRBJ2-1
v_gene: TRBV11-3
abundance: .
CDR3nt: TGTGCCAGCAGTCGGACAGAATTCAATGAGCAGTTCTTC
CDR3aa: CASSRTEFNEQFF

d_gene: .
j_gene: TRBJ2-5
v_gene: TRBV28
abundance: .
CDR3nt: TGTGCCAGTGGCGGTGGAGTACAAGAGACCCAGTACTTC
CDR3aa: CASGGGVQETQYF

d_gene: .
j_gene: TRBJ1-5
v_gene: TRBV6-5
abundance: once
CDR3nt: TGTGCCAGCAGTCCCCCTGGGGGGAATCAGCCCCAGCATTTT
CDR3aa: CASSPPGGNQPQHF

d_gene: .
j_gene: TRBJ1-2
v_gene: TRBV11-2
abundance: .
CDR3nt: TGTGCCAGCAGCTTTCAGGGTGATGGCTACACCTTC
CDR3aa: CASSFQGDGYTF

d_gene: TRBD1
j_gene: TRBJ2-2
v_gene: TRBV11-2
abundance: .
CDR3nt: TGTGCCAGCAGCTTGGTACAGGGGTTCGGGGAGCTGTTTTTT
CDR3aa: CASSLVQGFGELFF

d_gene: .
j_gene: TRBJ2-5
v_gene: TRBV5-4
abundance: .
CDR3nt: TGTGCCAGCAGCTTGTCCGGGGGGCCACCCCCCCAAGAGACCCAGTACTTC
CDR3aa: CASSLSGGPPPQETQYF

d_gene: TRBD1
j_gene: TRBJ2-2
v_gene: TRBV7-6
abundance: .
CDR3nt: TGTGCCAGCAGCTTTAGACAGGGATCCGGGGAGCTGTTTTTT
CDR3aa: CASSFRQGSGELFF

d_gene: .
j_gene: TRBJ1-2
v_gene: TRBV13
abundance: many
CDR3nt: TGTGCCAGCAGCTTAGGGACGGGCAGGGGTTTGGTCTATGGCTACACCTTC
CDR3aa: CASSLGTGRGLVYGYTF

d_gene: .
j_gene: TRBJ2-5
v_gene: TRBV5-1
abundance: .
CDR3nt: TGCGCCAGCAGCTGGGGGGTGGGTCGGGAGACCCAGTACTTC
CDR3aa: CASSWGVGRETQYF

d_gene: TRBD1
j_gene: TRBJ1-5
v_gene: TRBV19
abundance: once
CDR3nt: TGTGCCAGTAGTACCCCGACCACAGGGGTTAGCAATCAGCCCCAGCATTTT
CDR3aa: CASSTPTTGVSNQPQHF

d_gene: .
j_gene: TRBJ1-2
v_gene: TRBV28
abundance: .
CDR3nt: TGTGCCAGCAGTTCTTATAACTATGGCTACACCTTC
CDR3aa: CASSSYNYGYTF

d_gene: TRBD2
j_gene: TRBJ2-7
v_gene: TRBV11-2
abundance: .
CDR3nt: TGTGCCAGCAGCTCGGGACTAGCGGCTTTTGGGCAGTACTTC
CDR3aa: CASSSGLAAFGQYF

d_gene: .
j_gene: TRBJ1-3
v_gene: TRBV28
abundance: .
CDR3nt: TGTGCCAGCAGTTTACCTGCAGCGGTCGGAAACACCATATATTTT
CDR3aa: CASSLPAAVGNTIYF

d_gene: TRBD2
j_gene: TRBJ2-7
v_gene: TRBV7-9
abundance: .
CDR3nt: TGTGCCAGCAGCTTAGTGAGAGTTCGGGGGGACCCCTCCTACGAGCAGTACTTC
CDR3aa: CASSLVRVRGDPSYEQYF

d_gene: .
j_gene: TRBJ1-2
v_gene: TRBV28
abundance: few
CDR3nt: TGTGCCAGCAGTTTGAGAGATGGCTACACCTTC
CDR3aa: CASSLRDGYTF

d_gene: TRBD1
j_gene: TRBJ1-6
v_gene: TRBV28
abundance: .
CDR3nt: TGTGCCAGCGGACAGGGACTTTCACCCCTCCACTTT
CDR3aa: CASGQGLSPLHF

d_gene: .
j_gene: TRBJ2-2
v_gene: TRBV9
abundance: once
CDR3nt: TGTGCCAGCAGCGAGGCGGTTGAAGCGGTCGTCGGGGAGCTGTTTTTT
CDR3aa: CASSEAVEAVVGELFF

d_gene: TRBD1
j_gene: TRBJ2-7
v_gene: TRBV6-6
abundance: few
CDR3nt: TGTGCCAGCAGTAATACCGGGACAGGGCGTAACGAGCAGTACTTC
CDR3aa: CASSNTGTGRNEQYF

d_gene: TRBD2
j_gene: TRBJ2-5
v_gene: TRBV30
abundance: few
CDR3nt: TGTGCCTGGAGTGTACGACTAGCGGAGACCCAGTACTTC
CDR3aa: CAWSVRLAETQYF

d_gene: TRBD1
j_gene: TRBJ1-5
v_gene: TRBV19
abundance: .
CDR3nt: TGTGCCAGTAGTAGACAGGGTCCCAATCAGCCCCAGCATTTT
CDR3aa: CASSRQGPNQPQHF

d_gene: .
j_gene: TRBJ1-6
v_gene: TRBV6-5
abundance: few
CDR3nt: TGTGCCAGCAGGGAGACAGCAAATTCACCCCTCCACTTT
CDR3aa: CASRETANSPLHF

d_gene: TRBD1
j_gene: TRBJ2-1
v_gene: TRBV7-3
abundance: .
CDR3nt: TGTGCCAGCAGCACGGGACAGAGCTCCTACAATGAGCAGTTCTTC
CDR3aa: CASSTGQSSYNEQFF

d_gene: .
j_gene: TRBJ2-6
v_gene: TRBV5-4
abundance: few
CDR3nt: TGTGCCAGCAGCTTGGGGGGGGGCCTCGCCGCGTCTGGGGCCAACGTCCTGACTTTC
CDR3aa: CASSLGGGLAASGANVLTF

d_gene: .
j_gene: TRBJ2-2
v_gene: TRBV5-1
abundance: .
CDR3nt: TGCGCCAGCAGCACAGGACGCGGGGTAACCGGGGAGCTGTTTTTT
CDR3aa: CASSTGRGVTGELFF

d_gene: .
j_gene: TRBJ1-1
v_gene: TRBV12-3/TRBV12-4
abundance: .
CDR3nt: TGTGCCAGCAGTTTAGTCGGGGAGACTGAAGCTTTCTTT
CDR3aa: CASSLVGETEAFF

d_gene: .
j_gene: TRBJ1-1
v_gene: TRBV28
abundance: .
CDR3nt: TGTGCCAGCAGTCCGACCCCCGTGGACAGATTCGATGAAGCTTTCTTT
CDR3aa: CASSPTPVDRFDEAFF

d_gene: .
j_gene: TRBJ1-1
v_gene: TRBV2
abundance: .
CDR3nt: TGTGCCAGCAGTTCGGACTTGACAGCTTTCTTT
CDR3aa: CASSSDLTAFF

d_gene: .
j_gene: TRBJ2-5
v_gene: TRBV6-5
abundance: once
CDR3nt: TGTGCCAGCAGCCCAGGGCTCCAAGAGACCCAGTACTTC
CDR3aa: CASSPGLQETQYF

d_gene: TRBD1
j_gene: TRBJ1-2
v_gene: TRBV28
abundance: few
CDR3nt: TGTGCCAGCAGTTATCTACAGGGGGATCGCTATGGCTACACCTTC
CDR3aa: CASSYLQGDRYGYTF

d_gene: .
j_gene: TRBJ1-4
v_gene: TRBV5-1
abundance: .
CDR3nt: TGCGCCAGCAGCCGGGACTTGGAAAAACTGTTTTTT
CDR3aa: CASSRDLEKLFF

d_gene: TRBD1
j_gene: TRBJ2-3
v_gene: TRBV27
abundance: .
CDR3nt: TGTGCCAGCAGTTGGGGGGACAGGGGGACAGATACGCAGTATTTT
CDR3aa: CASSWGDRGTDTQYF

d_gene: .
j_gene: TRBJ1-1
v_gene: TRBV28
abundance: .
CDR3nt: TGTGCCAGCAGTCAGATGAACACTGAAGCTTTCTTT
CDR3aa: CASSQMNTEAFF

d_gene: .
j_gene: TRBJ2-6
v_gene: TRBV9
abundance: .
CDR3nt: TGTGCCAGCAGCGTAGCAGGGTTTGGGGCCAACGTCCTGACTTTC
CDR3aa: CASSVAGFGANVLTF